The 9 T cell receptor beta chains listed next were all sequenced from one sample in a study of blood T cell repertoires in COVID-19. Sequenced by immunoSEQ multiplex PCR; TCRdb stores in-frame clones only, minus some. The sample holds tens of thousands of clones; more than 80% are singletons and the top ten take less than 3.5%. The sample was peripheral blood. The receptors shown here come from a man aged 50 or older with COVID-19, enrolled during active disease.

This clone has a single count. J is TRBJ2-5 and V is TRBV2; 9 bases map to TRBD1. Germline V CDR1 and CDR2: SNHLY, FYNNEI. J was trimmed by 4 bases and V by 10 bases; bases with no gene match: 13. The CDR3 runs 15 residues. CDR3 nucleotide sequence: TGTGCCAAGGAAAAAGGGACAGGGCCAGGAGAGACCCAGTACTTC. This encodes CAKEKGTGPGETQYF. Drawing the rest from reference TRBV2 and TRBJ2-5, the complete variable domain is EPEVTQTPSHQVTQMGQEVILRCVPISNHLYFYWYRQILGQKVEFLVSFYNNEISEKSEIFDDQFSVERPDGSNFTLKIRSTKLEDSAMYFCAKEKGTGPGETQYFGPGTRLLVL.

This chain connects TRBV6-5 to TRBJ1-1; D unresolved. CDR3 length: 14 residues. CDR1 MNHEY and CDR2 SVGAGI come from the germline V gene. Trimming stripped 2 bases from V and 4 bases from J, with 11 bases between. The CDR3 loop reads CASSYLTRGTEAFF. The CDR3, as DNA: TGTGCCAGCAGTTACCTCACGAGAGGCACTGAAGCTTTCTTT.

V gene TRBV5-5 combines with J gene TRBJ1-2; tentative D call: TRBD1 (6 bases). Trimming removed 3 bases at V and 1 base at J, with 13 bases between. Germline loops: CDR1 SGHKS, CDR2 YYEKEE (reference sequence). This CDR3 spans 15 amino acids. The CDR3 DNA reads TGTGCCAGCAGCTGGGCCGGACAGATTAACTATGGCTACACCTTC. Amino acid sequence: CASSWAGQINYGYTF.

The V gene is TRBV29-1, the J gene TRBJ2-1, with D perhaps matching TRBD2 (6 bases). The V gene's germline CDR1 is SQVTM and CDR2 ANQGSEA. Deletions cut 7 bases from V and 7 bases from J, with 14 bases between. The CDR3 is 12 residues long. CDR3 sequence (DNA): TGCAGCGGAGGGACTTATGGGAATGAGCAGTTCTTC. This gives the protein CSGGTYGNEQFF.

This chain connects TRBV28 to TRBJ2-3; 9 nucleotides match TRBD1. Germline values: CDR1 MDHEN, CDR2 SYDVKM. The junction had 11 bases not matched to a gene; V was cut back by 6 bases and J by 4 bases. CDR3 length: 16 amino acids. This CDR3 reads CASRPNLGQGPDTQYF. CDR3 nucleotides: TGTGCCAGCAGACCCAACCTGGGACAGGGTCCAGATACGCAGTATTTT.

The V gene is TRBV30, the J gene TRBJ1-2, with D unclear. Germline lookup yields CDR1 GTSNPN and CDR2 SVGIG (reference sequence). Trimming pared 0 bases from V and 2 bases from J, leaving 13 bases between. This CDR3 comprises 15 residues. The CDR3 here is CAWSVGLGRNYGYTF. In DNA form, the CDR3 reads TGTGCCTGGAGTGTGGGATTAGGGAGAAACTATGGCTACACCTTC.

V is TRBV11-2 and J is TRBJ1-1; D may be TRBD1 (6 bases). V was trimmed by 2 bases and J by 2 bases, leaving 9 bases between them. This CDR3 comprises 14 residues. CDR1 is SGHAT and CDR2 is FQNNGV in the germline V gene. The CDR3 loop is CASSLQQGNTEAFF. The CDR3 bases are TGTGCCAGCAGCTTACAACAGGGTAACACTGAAGCTTTCTTT. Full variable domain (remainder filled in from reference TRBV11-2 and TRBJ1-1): EAGVAQSPRYKIIEKRQSVAFWCNPISGHATLYWYQQILGQGPKLLIQFQNNGVVDDSQLPKDRFSAERLKGVDSTLKIQPAKLEDSAVYLCASSLQQGNTEAFFGQGTRLTVV.

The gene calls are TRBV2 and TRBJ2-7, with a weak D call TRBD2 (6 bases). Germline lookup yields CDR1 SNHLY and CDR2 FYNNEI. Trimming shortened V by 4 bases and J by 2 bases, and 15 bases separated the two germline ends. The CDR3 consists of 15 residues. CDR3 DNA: TGTGCCAGCAGTGGGAGCGGGTACTCTACCTACGAGCAGTACTTC. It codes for CASSGSGYSTYEQYF.

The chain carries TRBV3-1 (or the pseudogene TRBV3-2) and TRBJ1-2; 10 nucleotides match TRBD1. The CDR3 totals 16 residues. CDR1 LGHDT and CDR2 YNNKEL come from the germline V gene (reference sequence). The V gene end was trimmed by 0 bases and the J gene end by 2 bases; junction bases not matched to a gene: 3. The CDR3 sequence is CASSQDRTGGNYGYTF. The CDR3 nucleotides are TGTGCCAGCAGCCAAGATCGGACAGGGGGAAACTATGGCTACACCTTC.